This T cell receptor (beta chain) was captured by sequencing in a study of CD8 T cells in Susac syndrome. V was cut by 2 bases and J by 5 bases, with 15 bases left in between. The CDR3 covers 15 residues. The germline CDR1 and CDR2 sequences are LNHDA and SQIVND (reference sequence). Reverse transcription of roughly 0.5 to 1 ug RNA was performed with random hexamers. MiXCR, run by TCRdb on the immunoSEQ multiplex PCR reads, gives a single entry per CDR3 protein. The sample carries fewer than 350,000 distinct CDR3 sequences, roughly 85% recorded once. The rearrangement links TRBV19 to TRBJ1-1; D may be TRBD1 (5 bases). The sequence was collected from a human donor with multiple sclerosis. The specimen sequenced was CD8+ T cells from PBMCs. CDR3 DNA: TGTGCCAGTAGTATATGGGGCAGGAGGTGGACTGAAGCTTTCTTT. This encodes CASSIWGRRWTEAFF.